The rows below give T cell receptor beta chains drawn from one sample of a study of CXCR3-negative and CXCR3-positive naive CD8 T cells. Following a re-call of the 5' RACE reads, TCRdb has one entry per CDR3 protein and lacks DNA. This repertoire includes 90,000 to 100,000 distinct CDR3 sequences. What was sequenced was naive CXCR3- CD8+ T cells from blood. These receptors were obtained from a human donor in good health. Some clones in this sample may be carry-over from other donors' samples. Each CDR3 is given with its conserved first and last residue.

J	V	CDR3
TRBJ2-1	TRBV7-9	CASSELAGGPNEQFF
TRBJ1-1	TRBV4-3	CASSQVGGRPETEAFF
TRBJ2-7	TRBV6-6	CASSYSRQGVEQYF
TRBJ2-1	TRBV5-5	CASLIAYYYNEQFF
TRBJ1-2	TRBV6-5	CASSPGGYGYTF
TRBJ2-7	TRBV12-3/TRBV12-4	CASSPGNINEQYF
TRBJ2-3	TRBV7-8	CASSSEISRGLAGSEDTQYF
TRBJ2-7	TRBV7-2	CASSFWGQGTLEQYF
TRBJ2-2	TRBV15	CATSTVQGSTGELFF
TRBJ2-1	TRBV12-3/TRBV12-4	CASNVRGAGNEQFF
TRBJ2-1	TRBV2	CASSERAGGTYNEQFF
TRBJ1-3	TRBV29-1	CSVPAAGEGNTIYF
TRBJ1-2	TRBV29-1	CSVEDIYYGYTF
TRBJ2-1	TRBV7-9	CASGSGHNEQFF
TRBJ2-3	TRBV19	CASSAGWGSPDTQYF
TRBJ2-2	TRBV29-1	CSGAGAGAGELFF
TRBJ2-1	TRBV7-2	CASSLSSGGHNEQFF
TRBJ2-7	TRBV4-3	CASSQDQGYEQYF
TRBJ1-1	TRBV27	CASSLYSGTEAFF
TRBJ2-1	TRBV5-1	CASSLHTSGGAYNEQFF
TRBJ2-1	TRBV11-2	CASSIQGNPDNEQFF
TRBJ1-1	TRBV6-2/TRBV6-3	CASSFDGGEIMNTEAFF
TRBJ2-7	TRBV29-1	CSADTTDSLEQYF
TRBJ1-1	TRBV21-1	CASSKASGETEAFF
TRBJ2-2	TRBV6-5	CASSYAVNTGELFF
TRBJ1-3	TRBV20-1	CSAPQGAGNTIYF
TRBJ2-7	TRBV21-1	CASSEDSGSYEQYF
TRBJ2-7	TRBV7-2	CASSPGLPPEQYF
TRBJ2-2	TRBV7-8	CASSLTGRTGELFF
TRBJ1-1	TRBV29-1	CSALGGTNTEAFF
TRBJ2-1	TRBV27	CASSLSSGAYNEQFF
TRBJ2-3	TRBV29-1	CSVEDLTSGTTDTQYF
TRBJ2-1	TRBV14	CASRRSPYNEQFF
TRBJ2-1	TRBV12-3/TRBV12-4	CASSFLREQFF
TRBJ2-5	TRBV7-6	CASSPPNQETQYF
TRBJ2-7	TRBV29-1	CSVKDRGRSPEQYF
TRBJ2-1	TRBV29-1	CSVSTGVYNEQFF
TRBJ2-5	TRBV7-6	CASSLPPPGEGQETQYF
TRBJ2-1	TRBV9	CASSVERVSYNEQFF
TRBJ1-1	TRBV19	CASMGRTRDTEAFF
TRBJ1-6	TRBV28	CASSLQGADSPLHF
TRBJ2-6	TRBV14	CASSQEEEGLFSGANVLTF
TRBJ2-1	TRBV19	CASSRGERSSYNEQFF
TRBJ2-7	TRBV7-9	CASSSNSQSYEQYF
TRBJ2-7	TRBV7-8	CASSPGTGSIYEQYF
TRBJ2-1	TRBV11-3	CASSLWASGRYNEQFF
TRBJ2-3	TRBV30	CAWSVLGGGSTQYF
TRBJ2-7	TRBV28	CASSSTNAVPGLAGGPQGYEQYF
TRBJ2-7	TRBV27	CASSPGLEQYF